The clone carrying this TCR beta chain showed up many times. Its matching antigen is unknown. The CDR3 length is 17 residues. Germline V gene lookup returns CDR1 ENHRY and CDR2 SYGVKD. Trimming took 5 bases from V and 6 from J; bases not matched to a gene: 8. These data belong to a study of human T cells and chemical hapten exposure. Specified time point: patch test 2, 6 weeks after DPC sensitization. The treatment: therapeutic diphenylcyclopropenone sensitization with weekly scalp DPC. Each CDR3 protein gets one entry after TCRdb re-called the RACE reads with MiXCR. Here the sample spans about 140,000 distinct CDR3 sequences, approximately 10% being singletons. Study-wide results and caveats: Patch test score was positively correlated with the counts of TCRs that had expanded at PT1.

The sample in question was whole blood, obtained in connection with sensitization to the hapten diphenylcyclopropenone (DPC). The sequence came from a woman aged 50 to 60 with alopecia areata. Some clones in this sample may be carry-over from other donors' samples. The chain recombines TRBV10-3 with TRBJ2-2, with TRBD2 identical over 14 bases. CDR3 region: CAISTPGLAGEAGELFF. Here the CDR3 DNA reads TGTGCCATCAGTACTCCGGGACTAGCGGGAGAGGCCGGGGAGCTGTTTTTT.